This T cell receptor (beta chain) originates from a study of Tregs in tolerant kidney transplant recipients. Study-wide results and limits: This study did not directly address biological reproducibility.

The repertoire was sequenced with immunoSEQ multiplex PCR; TCRdb's copy has only in-frame clones and lacks some. The table includes some 68,000 clones, 84% detected once. Unstimulated regulatory T cells (CD4+CD25+CD127-), CD4+CD25- non-regulatory cells, CD4 and CD8 cells were FACS-sorted from thawed PBMCs. The CDR3 extends over 14 amino acids. Germline V gene data show CDR1 as KGHSH and CDR2 as LQKENI. Trimming stripped 0 bases from V and 3 bases from J, with 8 bases between. This clone showed up just once. Its antigen is unknown. This chain joins TRBV18 and TRBJ2-5; D unclear. This clonotype was sampled from a human donor in good health. The sequencing input was CD4+ T cells from blood. The CDR3 is CASSPPSKKETQYF. DNA for the CDR3: TGTGCCAGCTCACCACCCTCCAAGAAAGAGACCCAGTACTTC.